Presented here are 22 T cell receptor beta chains from one specimen sequenced in a study of blood T cells in healthy people across ages. A second PCR of 7 to 11 cycles used a sample-barcoded 5' primer and a J-beta primer mix. TCRdb used MiXCR to reprocess the 5' RACE reads, holding one entry per CDR3 protein. The table shows hundreds of thousands of distinct CDR3 sequences, with roughly 31% occurring only once. Sequencing used blood. These receptors were collected from a woman of 80 years or more in good health.

This chain uses TRBV20-1 with TRBJ2-3; D perhaps matches TRBD2 (7 bases). This CDR3 has 12 amino acids. Trimming removed 7 bases from V and 6 bases from J, with 14 bases in between. In germline, CDR1 is DFQATT, CDR2 SNEGSKA (reference sequence). The DNA of the CDR3 is TGCAGTGTGGGGGGGCGGGTTGATACGCAGTATTTT. Its translation is CSVGGRVDTQYF.

This clonotype was counted at least ten times. The chain employs TRBV20-1 and TRBJ2-1; 7 bases are shared with TRBD2. The CDR3 consists of 10 residues. Germline V gene sequence: CDR1 DFQATT, CDR2 SNEGSKA (reference sequence). V shed 5 bases and J 9 bases; nucleotides not matched to a gene: 1. CDR3 residues: CSAGRGEQFF. The CDR3 DNA follows: TGCAGTGCTGGGAGGGGTGAGCAGTTCTTC.

V is TRBV15 and J is TRBJ2-5, with D unresolved. The better agreement between TRBJ2-7 and the DNA end casts doubt on the J call. This CDR3 region has 14 residues. From germline, CDR1 is LNHNV and CDR2 YYDKDF (reference sequence). The CDR3 is CATSRENGHYEQYF. The CDR3 DNA sequence: TGTGCCACCAGCAGAGAGAACGGGCACTACGAGCAGTACTTC.

This clonotype has ten or more counts. The chain uses TRBV25-1 and TRBJ2-6, with a tentative D call TRBD1 (5 bases). The length of the CDR3 is 14 residues. The germline gives CDR1 MGHDK, CDR2 SYGVNS. Trimming stripped 4 bases from V and 2 bases from J, with 6 bases between. CDR3 protein: CASSVRAGANVLTF. CDR3 DNA: TGTGCCAGCAGTGTCAGGGCTGGGGCCAACGTCCTGACTTTC. The complete variable domain, with remaining parts taken from reference TRBV25-1 and TRBJ2-6, reads EADIYQTPRYLVIGTGKKITLECSQTMGHDKMYWYQQDPGMELHLIHYSYGVNSTEKGDLSSESTVSRIRTEHFPLTLESARPSHTSQYLCASSVRAGANVLTFGAGSRLTVL.

As concerns this clonotype: The junction departs from the called germline gene at one end, perhaps through a read error. CDR3 amino acids: CASSFSGFNEKRFF. CDR3 DNA: TGTGCCAGCAGCTTTTCAGGTTTCAATGAAAAACGGTTTTTT. This chain connects TRBV5-6 to TRBJ1-4; D gene uncertain. Germline V gives CDR1 SGHDT, CDR2 YYEEEE. CDR3 size: 14 residues.

This clonotype was recorded at least ten times. The V call is TRBV4-1, the J call TRBJ2-1; D remains ambiguous. CDR1 is MGHRA and CDR2 is YSYEKL in the germline V gene. The CDR3 is 16 amino acids. With 0 bases removed from V and 4 bases from J, the gap between germline ends came to 13 bases. For the CDR3, the DNA is TGCGCCAGCAGCCAAGATCAAGGCGGACCTTACAATGAGCAGTTCTTC. It is translated as CASSQDQGGPYNEQFF.

This clonotype was seen more than once but under ten times. The gene calls are TRBV21-1 and TRBJ2-7; TRBD1 was called by the table and not checked on the DNA. TRBV21-1 represents a pseudogene. CDR3 length equals 16 residues. The CDR3 DNA follows: TGTGCCAGCAGCGACCGGGACAGGGGTCCCGCCTACGAGCAGTACTTC. Its protein is CASSDRDRGPAYEQYF.

This clonotype was seen a few times. The V gene is TRBV20-1, the J gene TRBJ1-2; 10 bases match TRBD1. Trimming took 2 bases from V and 8 from J; bases not matched to a gene: 5. The CDR3 sequence is 13 residues long. Germline lookup yields CDR1 DFQATT and CDR2 SNEGSKA (reference sequence). CDR3 DNA: TGCAGTGCTAGACCCGGGACAGGGGACGGCTACACCTTC. Translating it yields CSARPGTGDGYTF.

Ten or more counts support this clonotype. The V and J genes are TRBV6-2 or TRBV6-3 and TRBJ2-1; 10 nucleotides agree with TRBD1. Germline V gene sequence: CDR1 MNHEY, CDR2 SVGEGT. The CDR3 consists of 16 residues. Trimming took 6 bases from V and 4 from J; bases not matched to a gene: 9. The CDR3 sequence: CASRSLDRGLYNEQFF. CDR3 nucleotide sequence: TGTGCCAGCAGATCACTCGACAGGGGGCTATACAATGAGCAGTTCTTC.

V is TRBV20-1 and J is TRBJ2-4; 7 nucleotides agree with TRBD2. The DNA end favors TRBJ2-7, so the J call may be wrong. This CDR3 contains 13 residues. Germline values: CDR1 DFQATT, CDR2 SNEGSKA (reference sequence). The chain's CDR3 is CSATRDYQGEQYF. As DNA, the CDR3 is TGCAGTGCTACCCGGGACTACCAGGGCGAGCAGTACTTC.

This clonotype has more than one count but fewer than ten. This could be a read error, since a much larger clone is one nucleotide away. This chain joins TRBV20-1 and TRBJ2-1, with D possibly being TRBD1 (6 bases). The last part of the DNA fits TRBJ2-7 better; the J call may be wrong. This CDR3 is 14 amino acids long. Germline loops: CDR1 DFQATT, CDR2 SNEGSKA (reference sequence). The CDR3 loop reads CSAHVQGSYNEQYF. The CDR3 nucleotides read TGCAGTGCTCACGTACAGGGATCCTACAATGAGCAGTACTTC.

The table lists this clonotype with many counts. The chain has TRBV11-2 and TRBJ2-3, with 7 bases fitting TRBD2. V lost 3 bases, J lost 1 base, and 7 bases stayed unmatched. Germline-derived CDR1 and CDR2 are SGHAT and FQNNGV. The CDR3 is 16 amino acids. The CDR3 nucleotides read TGTGCCAGCAGCTTCCAGCGGGGCCGTGGCACAGATACGCAGTATTTT. It translates to CASSFQRGRGTDTQYF.

This chain uses TRBV30 with TRBJ2-7; 10 bases map to TRBD1. V gave up 5 bases and J gave up 0 bases; unmatched junction bases: 7. The CDR3 covers 15 residues. The germline CDR1 and CDR2 sequences are GTSNPN and SVGIG (reference sequence). CDR3 protein: CAWARTGGSSYEQYF. The CDR3 DNA follows: TGTGCCTGGGCCCGGACAGGGGGTAGCTCCTACGAGCAGTACTTC.

Ten or more counts support this clonotype. The chain is built from TRBV5-5 and TRBJ2-1, with a tentative D call TRBD2 (7 bases). The V end lost 0 bases, the J end lost 8 bases, and 9 bases lay between the germline ends. There are 13 residues in the CDR3. Germline V lookup: CDR1 SGHKS, CDR2 YYEKEE (reference sequence). In nucleotides, the CDR3 is TGTGCCAGCAGCTTGGAGGGGGGGCATGAGCAGTTCTTC. Its translation: CASSLEGGHEQFF.

This clonotype was counted ten times or more. The chain carries TRBV5-1 and TRBJ2-3; D remains unclear. The germline V and J ends were trimmed by 0 bases and 4 bases, with 9 bases remaining between them. This CDR3 comprises 14 residues. Germline V gives CDR1 SGHRS, CDR2 YFSETQ. The CDR3 spells CASSLDQPADTQYF. The CDR3 DNA follows: TGCGCCAGCAGCTTGGACCAGCCGGCAGATACGCAGTATTTT.

This rearrangement joins TRBV20-1 to TRBJ2-3; D perhaps matches TRBD2 (5 bases). The germline gives CDR1 DFQATT, CDR2 SNEGSKA (reference sequence). V was clipped by 0 bases and J by 2 bases, with 15 bases between them. The CDR3 sequence is 16 residues long. In DNA form, the CDR3 reads TGCAGTGCTAGAGATCTCGAAGCGGCTTTCACAGATACGCAGTATTTT. Protein product: CSARDLEAAFTDTQYF.

The rearrangement uses TRBV7-8 and TRBJ1-5, with 7 bases lining up with TRBD1. The CDR3 covers 15 residues. Germline lookup yields CDR1 SGHVS and CDR2 FQNEAQ. Unmatched junction bases numbered 6, after V lost 0 bases and J lost 7 bases. The CDR3 loop reads CASSLATTGHQPQHF. The DNA of the CDR3 is TGTGCCAGCAGCTTAGCGACGACAGGGCACCAGCCCCAGCATTTT.

This clonotype has ten or more counts. The CDR3 nucleotides read TGTGCCAGGACCCCCACAGCGGGGGGAGAGACCCAGTACTTC. As protein: CARTPTAGGETQYF. This rearrangement joins TRBV2 to TRBJ2-5, with 9 bases matching TRBD2. Trimming cost V 9 bases and J 4 bases; bases outside gene matches: 9. The CDR3 contains 14 residues. Germline CDR1 is SNHLY and CDR2 is FYNNEI. Using reference TRBV2 and TRBJ2-5 for the parts outside the CDR3, the full variable domain is EPEVTQTPSHQVTQMGQEVILRCVPISNHLYFYWYRQILGQKVEFLVSFYNNEISEKSEIFDDQFSVERPDGSNFTLKIRSTKLEDSAMYFCARTPTAGGETQYFGPGTRLLVL.

This clonotype was picked up many times. This sequence joins TRBV20-1 and TRBJ2-1; 7 bases align to TRBD2. Germline CDR1 reads DFQATT; CDR2 reads SNEGSKA (reference sequence). J gave up 4 bases and V 1 base, and 1 base lay outside the gene matches. This CDR3 contains 13 residues. CDR3 nucleotide sequence: TGCAGTGCTAGAGCGGGGGGTTACAATGAGCAGTTCTTC. Its translation: CSARAGGYNEQFF.

For this clonotype: This sequence may be a read error, since a much larger clone differs from it by one base. This chain uses TRBV19 with TRBJ2-5; D is unclear. Per germline, CDR1 LNHDA and CDR2 SQIVND (reference sequence). This CDR3 spans 14 amino acids. Trimming cost V 1 base and J 9 bases, with 15 bases left between them. CDR3 amino acids: CASSIVLGIESQYF. Here the CDR3 DNA reads TGTGCCAGTAGTATAGTTCTAGGTATTGAGTCCCAGTACTTC.

Only one count was recorded for this clonotype. The genes are TRBV20-1 and TRBJ2-7; 8 bases are a match to TRBD2. The germline V gene has CDR1 DFQATT and CDR2 SNEGSKA (reference sequence). V was pared by 1 base and J by 1 base, with 3 bases of the junction left unmatched. The CDR3 extends over 14 amino acids. The CDR3 coding sequence is TGCAGTGCTAGAGGTGCGGGAGGATCCTACGAGCAGTACTTC. Its protein is CSARGAGGSYEQYF.

As to this clonotype: This clone may be a read error of a much larger clone one base away. V usage is TRBV5-1 and J usage is TRBJ1-4, with a weak D call TRBD1 (6 bases). Per the germline V gene, CDR1 is SGHRS and CDR2 is YFSETQ. This CDR3 has 16 amino acids. The CDR3 DNA reads TGCGCCAGCAGCCCCGAGGGCAGGGGCGGTAATGATAAACTGTTTTTT. Translated, it gives CASSPEGRGGNDKLFF.